Sequencing of this T cell receptor (beta chain) was carried out in a study of cytomegalovirus exposure and HLA in healthy donors. The CDR3 totals 15 residues. V was shortened by 2 bases and J by 4 bases, with 13 bases between the two germline ends. Germline assignment: CDR1 MGHRA and CDR2 YSYEKL. This clone was picked up a small number of times. Amplification used 60 Vbeta primers and 13 Jbeta primers. This table comes from immunoSEQ multiplex PCR, and its TCRdb copy is limited to in-frame clones, with some not included. The sample has under 200,000 clones; around 67% are singletons. Sequencing was carried out using PBMCs. The receptor was derived from a young woman in good health and CMV-seropositive. The genes are TRBV4-1 and TRBJ2-3; possibly TRBD1 for D (5 bases). CDR3 protein: CASSQWRQGPDTQYF. CDR3 DNA: TGCGCCAGCAGCCAATGGCGTCAGGGCCCAGATACGCAGTATTTT.